The next 30 T cell receptor beta chains were all read from a single sample in a study of T cells after yellow fever vaccination (dated by TCRdb to between 2018 and 2021). Libraries were built with 5' RACE. Reads for this sample came from an Illumina NovaSeq 6000. Using fastp trimming at Q25 and MiXCR clonotype assembly, TCRdb reanalyzed the public sequencing data and kept in-frame beta chains. Records with the same CDR3 protein are collapsed into one entry carrying the most frequent genes and DNA. Recorded for this sample are 100,000 to 150,000 distinct CDR3 sequences; approximately 8.4% of them occurred a single time. The ten largest make up 40% of the sample. The sample's treatment or condition label is to be understood as: live attenuated yellow fever vaccine strain. This sample comprised CD8+ T cells sorted from PBMCs, obtained on the day of the yellow fever booster vaccination. The receptor set was obtained from a man aged 18-30 years who received the YFV17D yellow fever vaccine.

The chain carries TRBV9 and TRBJ1-2, with TRBD1 matching over 8 bases. This CDR3 is built from 14 residues. Germline V CDR1 and CDR2: SGDLS, YYNGEE. V shed 0 bases, J shed 8 bases, and the junction held 6 bases outside the gene matches. The CDR3, as DNA: TGTGCCAGCAGCGTAGGTGACAGGGGTTACGGCTACACCTTC. Translated, it gives CASSVGDRGYGYTF. Together with reference TRBV9 and TRBJ1-2, the CDR3 gives the full variable domain: DSGVTQTPKHLITATGQRVTLRCSPRSGDLSVYWYQQSLDQGLQFLIQYYNGEERAKGNILERFSAQQFPDLHSELNLSSLELGDSALYFCASSVGDRGYGYTFGSGTRLTVV.

This clonotype was seen a handful of times. This rearrangement joins TRBV7-9 to TRBJ2-7; no clear D. CDR1 SEHNR and CDR2 FQNEAQ come from the germline V gene (reference sequence). CDR3 length: 13 residues. The V and J ends lost 6 bases and 4 bases respectively, with 13 bases between them. CDR3 nucleotides: TGTGCCAGCAGTGACCCTGGCCATTACGAGCAGTACTTC. Protein product: CASSDPGHYEQYF.

J is TRBJ2-2 and V is TRBV5-6; D not resolved. Germline CDR1 is SGHDT and CDR2 is YYEEEE. V gave up 2 bases and J gave up 4 bases, with 3 bases separating them. This CDR3 has 12 residues. Here the CDR3 reads CASSFPTGELFF. DNA for the CDR3: TGTGCCAGCAGCTTTCCCACCGGGGAGCTGTTTTTT.

This clonotype has just a few counts. The rearrangement uses TRBV7-9 and TRBJ2-5; TRBD1 aligns across 9 bases. The CDR3 contains 13 residues. CDR1 and CDR2 (germline): SEHNR, FQNEAQ (reference sequence). Trimming at V came to 9 bases and at J to 3 bases, leaving 5 bases not matched to a gene. CDR3 sequence reads: CASRDREEETQYF. The CDR3 DNA reads as TGTGCCAGTAGGGACAGGGAGGAAGAGACCCAGTACTTC.

This chain uses TRBV7-9 with TRBJ2-1; a weak D match, TRBD1 (5 bases). Between the trimmed V and J ends, which lost 5 bases and 9 bases, there was a span of 23 bases. CDR1 is SEHNR and CDR2 is FQNEAQ in the germline V gene (reference sequence). CDR3 length: 16 residues. As DNA, the CDR3 is TGTGCCAGCAGCCCCCGCCCGGACAAAACCGAGAGTGAGCAGTTCTTC. It is translated as CASSPRPDKTESEQFF.

This clonotype was picked up many times. The V gene is TRBV3-1, the J gene TRBJ2-1, with D perhaps matching TRBD1 or TRBD2 (6 bases each). Trimming shortened V by 4 bases and J by 1 base, and 20 bases separated the two germline ends. Per the germline V gene, CDR1 is LGHDT and CDR2 is YNNKEL (reference sequence). The CDR3 runs to 18 residues. For the CDR3, the DNA is TGTGCCAGCAGCCCGGATTTTTTAGGGGGGAAATCCTACAATGAGCAGTTCTTC. It is translated as CASSPDFLGGKSYNEQFF.

V usage is TRBV6-5 and J usage is TRBJ1-1; D uncertain. CDR1 MNHEY and CDR2 SVGAGI come from the germline V gene. V lost 2 bases, J lost 0 bases, and 13 bases lay in between. This CDR3 has 16 residues. The CDR3 reads CASSYGPGPMNTEAFF. CDR3 sequence (DNA): TGTGCCAGCAGTTACGGGCCGGGTCCCATGAACACTGAAGCTTTCTTT.

This clonotype appeared a few times. The chain carries TRBV5-1 and TRBJ2-1; possibly TRBD1 or TRBD2 for D (5 bases each). The CDR3 is 17 residues long. Trimming removed 3 bases from V and 3 bases from J, with 19 bases in between. Germline values: CDR1 SGHRS, CDR2 YFSETQ. The CDR3, as DNA: TGCGCCAGCAGCTGGGGGACCTTTGACCCGGACTACAATGAGCAGTTCTTC. This sequence encodes CASSWGTFDPDYNEQFF.

This clonotype was seen only a few times. V usage is TRBV5-5 and J usage is TRBJ2-2; D possibly corresponds to TRBD1 (6 bases). The CDR3 totals 15 residues. Germline lookup yields CDR1 SGHKS and CDR2 YYEKEE (reference sequence). V lost 4 bases, J lost 1 base, and 11 bases lay in between. CDR3 nucleotides: TGTGCCAGCAGCCCAAAGACAGGGAACACCGGGGAGCTGTTTTTT. Residues: CASSPKTGNTGELFF. Together with reference TRBV5-5 and TRBJ2-2, the CDR3 gives the full variable domain: DAGVTQSPTHLIKTRGQQVTLRCSPISGHKSVSWYQQVLGQGPQFIFQYYEKEERGRGNFPDRFSARQFPNYSSELNVNALLLGDSALYLCASSPKTGNTGELFFGEGSRLTVL.

This clonotype was seen a handful of times. The chain has TRBV18 and TRBJ2-7; TRBD2 might be the D (5 bases). Trimming pared 3 bases from V and 2 bases from J, leaving 8 bases between. The CDR3 is 13 residues long. Germline V CDR1 and CDR2: KGHSH, LQKENI. CDR3 loop: CASSPGETYEQYF. Here the CDR3 DNA reads TGTGCCAGCTCACCCGGGGAGACCTACGAGCAGTACTTC.

This clonotype was detected only a few times. This chain joins TRBV2 and TRBJ2-7; weak D call: TRBD2 (5 bases). Trimming left V 7 bases short and J 3 bases short, with 13 bases between. Germline CDR1 SNHLY, CDR2 FYNNEI. This CDR3 is built from 13 residues. The CDR3 coding sequence is TGTGCCAGCAAAGCCACAGAGGGCTACGAGCAGTACGTC. It translates to CASKATEGYEQYV.

This clonotype was found a few times. The chain uses TRBV5-6 and TRBJ2-7; D gene unclear. This CDR3 spans 12 amino acids. CDR1 is SGHDT and CDR2 is YYEEEE in the germline V gene. Trimming left V 2 bases short and J 1 base short, with 4 bases between. The CDR3 DNA reads as TGTGCCAGCAGCTTCGGATCCTACGAGCAGTACGTC. It specifies CASSFGSYEQYV.

This clonotype was observed a few times. The chain couples TRBV6-5 to TRBJ2-5; no clear D. Trimming shortened V by 6 bases and J by 4 bases, and 18 bases separated the two germline ends. Germline V lookup: CDR1 MNHEY, CDR2 SVGAGI. The CDR3 length is 15 residues. CDR3 loop: CASSPRAAPIETQYF. CDR3 nucleotides: TGTGCCAGCAGCCCTAGGGCAGCGCCAATAGAGACCCAGTACTTC.

This clonotype was counted between two and nine times. V gene TRBV12-3 or TRBV12-4 combines with J gene TRBJ2-5, with 7 nucleotides matching TRBD2. This CDR3 has 14 residues. Trimming cost V 6 bases and J 2 bases; bases outside gene matches: 6. The chain's CDR3 is CASRPSGVQETQYF. The CDR3 coding sequence is TGTGCCAGCAGGCCCAGCGGGGTACAAGAGACCCAGTACTTC.

V usage is TRBV6-5 and J usage is TRBJ2-3; D call uncertain. Per germline, CDR1 MNHEY and CDR2 SVGAGI. The germline V and J ends were trimmed by 8 bases and 1 base, with 10 bases remaining between them. This CDR3 comprises 13 residues. Written as DNA, the CDR3 is TGTGCCAGCCCCCTCGCGGGCACAGATACGCAGTATTTT. It codes for CASPLAGTDTQYF.

A few counts support this clonotype. The J gene is TRBJ2-7, the V gene TRBV18, with D possibly matching TRBD1 (5 bases). Germline-derived CDR1 and CDR2 are KGHSH and LQKENI. V was trimmed by 4 bases and J by 7 bases, leaving 20 bases between them. This CDR3 contains 15 residues. The CDR3 nucleotides are TGTGCCAGCTCACAGCGACCGGGTCAAAGGGGAGAGCAGTACTTC. Encoded protein: CASSQRPGQRGEQYF.

This clonotype was detected only a few times. J is TRBJ2-7 and V is TRBV2, with D possibly being TRBD2 (7 bases). The CDR3 length is 13 residues. The V end lost 7 bases, the J end lost 4 bases, and 14 bases lay between the germline ends. Germline CDR1 is SNHLY and CDR2 is FYNNEI. CDR3 sequence reads: CASTGGGGYEQYF. The CDR3 DNA reads TGTGCCAGCACCGGGGGCGGGGGATACGAGCAGTACTTC.

This clonotype turned up a few times. The chain uses TRBV6-5 and TRBJ1-2; perhaps TRBD1 as D (5 bases). Germline lookup yields CDR1 MNHEY and CDR2 SVGAGI. Trimming took 5 bases from V and 0 from J, leaving 13 bases between them. The CDR3 totals 15 residues. In DNA form, the CDR3 reads TGTGCCAGCAGTGAAGACAGTTCCACTAACTATGGCTACACCTTC. This translates into CASSEDSSTNYGYTF.

The sample holds many counts of this clonotype. The rearrangement uses TRBV29-1 and TRBJ2-3, with TRBD2 matching 7 bases. V lost 6 bases, J lost 4 bases, and 16 bases stayed unmatched. The germline gives CDR1 SQVTM, CDR2 ANQGSEA. This CDR3 is 16 amino acids long. CDR3 in DNA: TGCAGCGTGGCGGTTAGTGGGGGGGGTCCCGCAGATACGCAGTATTTT. As protein: CSVAVSGGGPADTQYF.

In DNA form, the CDR3 reads TGTGCCAGCAGCTCCACTACAGGAGCCAACACTGAAGCTTTCTTT. Encoded protein: CASSSTTGANTEAFF. The chain uses TRBV7-9 and TRBJ1-1; perhaps TRBD1 as D (5 bases). V lost 4 bases to trimming and J lost 2 bases, with 14 bases between them. This CDR3 comprises 15 residues. Germline lookup yields CDR1 SEHNR and CDR2 FQNEAQ (reference sequence).

This clonotype was recorded a few times. CDR3 DNA: TGTGCCAGCAGTTCGACTAGCGGGGGCGGAAATGAGCAGTTCTTC. This codes for CASSSTSGGGNEQFF. The chain is built from TRBV27 and TRBJ2-1; TRBD2 aligns across 12 bases. This CDR3 spans 15 amino acids. Trimming took 4 bases from V and 7 from J; bases not matched to a gene: 5. CDR1 is MNHEY, CDR2 SMNVEV, per germline (reference sequence).

This clonotype was seen many times. This chain uses TRBV7-2 with TRBJ2-7, with D unclear. The ends were cut back, 1 base at V and 0 bases at J, with 7 bases in the middle. The germline gives CDR1 SGHTA, CDR2 FQGNSA. The length of the CDR3 is 14 residues. The CDR3 DNA follows: TGTGCCAGCAGCTTAGTAAGGAGCTCCTACGAGCAGTACTTC. This codes for CASSLVRSSYEQYF.

The chain combines TRBV12-3 or TRBV12-4 with TRBJ2-1; 14 bases map to TRBD2. The CDR3 consists of 19 residues. The V and J ends lost 5 bases and 7 bases, in that order; junction bases with no gene match: 16. The CDR3 region is CASSGAGTSGGRLWNEQFF. DNA of the CDR3: TGTGCCAGCAGTGGTGCCGGGACTAGCGGGGGTCGCCTTTGGAATGAGCAGTTCTTC.

This clonotype has at least ten counts. The gene calls are TRBV7-6 and TRBJ2-1; D might be TRBD2 (5 bases). The CDR3 spans 15 residues. Germline values: CDR1 SGHVS, CDR2 FNYEAQ. V was pared by 3 bases and J by 5 bases, with 14 bases between. The CDR3 here is CASSFSLGSHNEQFF. The CDR3 coding sequence is TGTGCCAGCAGCTTCAGCCTAGGGAGCCACAATGAGCAGTTCTTC.

Only a few counts were recorded for this clonotype. The V call is TRBV12-3 or TRBV12-4, the J call TRBJ2-1; D possibly corresponds to TRBD2 (5 bases). This CDR3 has 16 amino acids. Trimming stripped 5 bases from V and 6 bases from J, with 20 bases between. The CDR3 DNA follows: TGTGCCAGCAGTCCTGGAGGCGTCCCCTCGGTCAATGAGCAGTTCTTC. Amino acid sequence: CASSPGGVPSVNEQFF.

This clonotype was found a few times. The chain links TRBV4-1 to TRBJ2-1; 7 bases map to TRBD1. The junction had 8 bases not matched to a gene; V was cut back by 3 bases and J by 3 bases. Germline V lookup: CDR1 MGHRA, CDR2 YSYEKL. The CDR3 contains 16 residues. CDR3 residues: CASSQFFDRVYNEQFF. The CDR3 DNA reads as TGCGCCAGCAGCCAGTTTTTCGACAGGGTCTACAATGAGCAGTTCTTC.

This chain connects TRBV5-1 to TRBJ2-5; TRBD1 matches at 8 bases. The CDR3 extends over 13 amino acids. V lost 3 bases to trimming and J lost 3 bases; unmatched junction nucleotides: 1. Germline V gene sequence: CDR1 SGHRS, CDR2 YFSETQ. The CDR3 sequence: CASSYRGKETQYF. CDR3 in DNA: TGCGCCAGCAGCTACAGGGGGAAAGAGACCCAGTACTTC.

A few counts support this clonotype. The chain couples TRBV30 to TRBJ2-7; D is unresolved. Trimming took off 3 bases at V and 3 bases at J, with 6 bases between the two ends. The CDR3 runs 11 residues. Germline V gives CDR1 GTSNPN, CDR2 SVGIG (reference sequence). Written as DNA, the CDR3 is TGTGCCTGGAGGTCATTCTACGAGCAGTACTTC. Amino acid sequence: CAWRSFYEQYF. The complete variable domain, with remaining parts taken from reference TRBV30 and TRBJ2-7, reads SQTIHQWPATLVQPVGSPLSLECTVEGTSNPNLYWYRQAAGRGLQLLFYSVGIGQISSEVPQNLSASRPQDRQFILSSKKLLLSDSGFYLCAWRSFYEQYFGPGTRLTVT.

The chain links TRBV21-1 to TRBJ2-2; no check of the table's D call, TRBD1, against the DNA was made. TRBV21-1 has pseudogene status. The CDR3 runs 16 residues. The CDR3 loop reads CASSKVPDREVGELFF. CDR3 nucleotides: TGTGCCAGCAGCAAAGTTCCGGACAGGGAAGTCGGGGAGCTGTTTTTT.

The chain links TRBV4-3 to TRBJ1-1, with no clear D. The CDR3 length is 14 residues. CDR1 and CDR2 (germline): LGHNA, YSLEER. V was pared by 0 bases and J by 4 bases, with 9 bases between. This CDR3 reads CASSQEAGITEAFF. For the CDR3, the DNA is TGCGCCAGCAGCCAAGAAGCCGGAATCACTGAAGCTTTCTTT.